The entry below gives a single TCR beta chain sequence along with its context. Its specificity is not known. The data were obtained in a study of shared clonotypes between healthy human individuals. Study overall: Three plates each covered CD4 naive and memory; CD8 naive two, CD8 memory one.

General study results and limits: Clonotypes which were not shared had lower generation probabilities than clonotypes that all four donors shared.

Terminally differentiated effector memory CD45RA+ cells were excluded from the naive CD8 cells, which were CD45RO-negative and positively selected for CCR7. All of the donors resided in Nashville, Tennessee, and each was a Caucasian adult. Produced via immunoSEQ multiplex PCR; TCRdb's table is partial and in-frame only. The sample shows some 2 million clones, 85% to 95% of them seen only once. The TCR originated in a man between 18 and 29 years old in good health. The sample comprised naive CD8+ T cells sorted from blood.

The CDR3 DNA follows: TGTGCCACTACTTGGTCAGGGAAGAACTATGGCTACACCTTC. Protein: CATTWSGKNYGYTF. The chain is built from TRBV19 and TRBJ1-2; D is perhaps TRBD1 (5 bases). The CDR3 extends over 14 amino acids. The V gene lost 10 bases and the J gene lost 2 bases, with 17 bases spanning the gap. CDR1 LNHDA and CDR2 SQIVND come from the germline V gene (reference sequence).